This passage covers 30 T cell receptor beta chains from one sample sequenced in a study of blood T cells in healthy people across ages. A second roughly 6 to 11 cycle PCR used barcoded and J-beta primers. TCRdb analysed the 5' RACE reads with MiXCR anew, one entry per CDR3 protein. Here the sample spans over 1,300,000 distinct CDR3 sequences, approximately 59% being singletons. Input material: blood. The receptor source for this set is a man aged 18-30 years in good health.

To note about this clonotype: This may be a read error: a much more frequent sequence differs by one nucleotide. The chain recombines TRBV6-5 with TRBJ2-2; 9 nucleotides match TRBD2. The V and J ends lost 6 bases and 5 bases, in that order; junction bases with no gene match: 10. Germline V gene sequence: CDR1 MNHEY, CDR2 SVGAGI. The CDR3 contains 16 residues. The DNA of the CDR3 is TGTGCCAGCAGGTCGGCCGGGACTAGCCTAACCGGGGAGCTGTTTTTT. Protein: CASRSAGTSLTGELFF.

This rearrangement joins TRBV7-2 to TRBJ1-5; no definite D call. CDR1 is SGHTA, CDR2 FQGNSA, per germline. The CDR3 totals 15 residues. The V end lost 2 bases, the J end lost 0 bases, and 8 bases lay between the germline ends. In DNA, the CDR3 is TGTGCCAGCAGCTTAATGTCGTTTAGCAATCAGCCCCAGCATTTT. Translation gives CASSLMSFSNQPQHF.

The chain carries TRBV6-5 and TRBJ2-1, with 11 bases lining up with TRBD2. The germline V gene has CDR1 MNHEY and CDR2 SVGAGI. The CDR3 covers 16 residues. The trim removed 2 bases at V and 1 base at J, leaving 1 base unmatched. CDR3 residues: CASSYTSGGSYNEQFF. The CDR3 DNA reads TGTGCCAGCAGTTACACTAGCGGGGGTTCCTACAATGAGCAGTTCTTC.

The V call is TRBV7-2, the J call TRBJ2-1, with a tentative D call TRBD1 (6 bases). The CDR3 is made up of 15 amino acids. CDR1 is SGHTA and CDR2 is FQGNSA in the germline V gene. Trimming stripped 5 bases from V and 10 bases from J, with 21 bases between. The DNA for the CDR3 is TGTGCCAGCAGCGGATCTGGGACAAGGGGCAAGGAGCAGTTCTTC. Protein product: CASSGSGTRGKEQFF.

The chain links TRBV29-1 to TRBJ2-1; D unclear. The V and J ends lost 3 bases and 8 bases respectively, with 17 bases between them. This CDR3 has 14 residues. The germline V gene has CDR1 SQVTM and CDR2 ANQGSEA. CDR3 sequence reads: CSVEGPKARDEQFF. CDR3 nucleotides: TGCAGCGTTGAGGGCCCCAAGGCCCGCGATGAGCAGTTCTTC.

The J gene is TRBJ2-1, the V gene TRBV4-1; tentative D call: TRBD2 (6 bases). Per the germline V gene, CDR1 is MGHRA and CDR2 is YSYEKL. The V end was cut by 4 bases, the J end by 6 bases, with 16 bases between. The CDR3 covers 15 residues. The CDR3 region has the DNA TGCGCCAGCAGCCTTAGGACTACTTCAAGCAATGAGCAGTTCTTC. Its translation: CASSLRTTSSNEQFF.

Here the CDR3 DNA reads TGTGCCAGCAGCCGCATCGTAAATGAGCAGTTCTTC. Translation gives CASSRIVNEQFF. The V and J genes are TRBV28 and TRBJ2-1; D gene ambiguous. Trimming took 6 bases from V and 7 from J, leaving 10 bases between them. Germline V gene sequence: CDR1 MDHEN, CDR2 SYDVKM. The CDR3 has 12 residues.

The chain couples TRBV4-1 to TRBJ2-5; 11 bases line up with TRBD1. The J call may be in error: the DNA end matches TRBJ2-7 better. CDR3 length: 16 residues. The germline CDR1 and CDR2 sequences are MGHRA and YSYEKL. The CDR3 sequence is CASSPVKGQGAVEQYF. The CDR3 region has the DNA TGCGCCAGCAGCCCAGTAAAAGGACAGGGGGCGGTCGAGCAGTACTTC.

The chain links TRBV7-2 to TRBJ2-4, with D possibly matching TRBD2 (5 bases). Germline V gene lookup returns CDR1 SGHTA and CDR2 FQGNSA. The CDR3 length is 14 residues. Trimming cost V 4 bases and J 13 bases, with 20 bases left between them. Here the CDR3 DNA reads TGTGCCAGCAGCTCCCCGGGGAAGGGTTCGGAGCAGTACTTC. Translated: CASSSPGKGSEQYF.

The chain is built from TRBV10-3 and TRBJ2-7; 9 nucleotides line up with TRBD1. V shed 4 bases, J shed 4 bases, and the junction held 11 bases outside the gene matches. CDR1 and CDR2 from the germline V gene are ENHRY and SYGVKD. The CDR3 covers 16 residues. The CDR3 bases are TGTGCCATCAGTGTCAACCCGGGACAGGGTCGGTACGAGCAGTACTTC. Protein: CAISVNPGQGRYEQYF.

This chain joins TRBV20-1 and TRBJ2-1; 7 bases agree with TRBD2. The CDR3 contains 13 residues. Germline trimming cut 6 bases from V and 6 bases from J; bases unmatched to any gene: 8. Germline lookup yields CDR1 DFQATT and CDR2 SNEGSKA (reference sequence). The CDR3 bases are TGCAGTGCAACGGGACTACAAGGCAATGAGCAGTTCTTC. Amino acids: CSATGLQGNEQFF.

This chain links TRBV12-3 or TRBV12-4 with TRBJ1-1; D remains ambiguous. V lost 6 bases to trimming and J lost 0 bases, with 11 bases between them. The CDR3 covers 14 residues. CDR3 in DNA: TGTGCCAGCAGCGCAGGTAGTATGAACACTGAAGCTTTCTTT. It is translated as CASSAGSMNTEAFF.

The chain recombines TRBV7-2 with TRBJ2-7; 9 positions match TRBD2. V shed 2 bases and J 6 bases; nucleotides not matched to a gene: 5. The CDR3 runs to 14 residues. Per germline, CDR1 SGHTA and CDR2 FQGNSA. CDR3 in DNA: TGTGCCAGCAGCTTAACAGCGGGGGGTTTCGAGCAGTACTTC. Encoded protein: CASSLTAGGFEQYF.

The chain links TRBV28 to TRBJ1-2; D uncertain. Deletions cut 7 bases from V and 0 bases from J, with 24 bases between. The CDR3 has 18 residues. Germline V gene data show CDR1 as MDHEN and CDR2 as SYDVKM. CDR3 amino acids: CASTPLPRTLEANYGYTF. The CDR3 coding sequence is TGTGCCAGCACCCCCCTCCCCCGCACCCTCGAAGCTAACTATGGCTACACCTTC.

This clonotype was counted between two and nine times. The CDR3 bases are TGCGCCAGCAGCCCCAGGACAGCGCTGACCTATGGCTACACCTTC. Translation gives CASSPRTALTYGYTF. The V call is TRBV5-1, the J call TRBJ1-2, with a weak D call TRBD1 (6 bases). V dropped 4 bases and J dropped 4 bases, with 17 bases sitting between them. The CDR3 runs to 15 residues. Germline V CDR1 and CDR2: SGHRS, YFSETQ.

The V gene is TRBV20-1, the J gene TRBJ2-5; possible D gene TRBD1, 6 bases. Near its end, the DNA agrees better with TRBJ2-7, so the J call may be wrong. The CDR3 is made up of 12 amino acids. Germline assignment: CDR1 DFQATT and CDR2 SNEGSKA (reference sequence). Here the CDR3 reads CSATQGIYEQYF. DNA for the CDR3: TGCAGTGCTACACAGGGTATCTACGAGCAGTACTTC.

The chain joins TRBV4-3 to TRBJ2-2; possible D gene TRBD2, 5 bases. The CDR3 extends over 16 amino acids. Trimming removed 4 bases at V and 4 bases at J, with 16 bases between. CDR1 is LGHNA and CDR2 is YSLEER in the germline V gene. CDR3 amino acids: CASSPKEVSVTGELFF. The CDR3 bases are TGCGCCAGCAGCCCCAAAGAGGTTAGCGTCACCGGGGAGCTGTTTTTT.

The chain uses TRBV18 and TRBJ1-2; D is unclear. Germline CDR1 reads KGHSH; CDR2 reads LQKENI. The CDR3 is 13 residues long. V was cut by 2 bases and J by 4 bases, with 8 bases left in between. In nucleotides, the CDR3 is TGTGCCAGCTCACCAGGGAGTGGCTATGGCTACACCTTC. Translating it yields CASSPGSGYGYTF.

The chain uses TRBV29-1 and TRBJ2-5; 13 bases fit TRBD2. The CDR3 spans 15 residues. The ends lost 7 bases at V and 2 bases at J; junction bases unmatched: 7. Germline assignment: CDR1 SQVTM and CDR2 ANQGSEA. This CDR3 is CSAAGLAGIQETQYF. The CDR3 DNA sequence: TGCAGCGCGGCGGGACTAGCGGGAATACAAGAGACCCAGTACTTC.

The J gene is TRBJ1-6, the V gene TRBV18; no clear D gene. Deletions cut 6 bases from V and 8 bases from J, with 11 bases between. Germline V gene sequence: CDR1 KGHSH, CDR2 LQKENI. CDR3 size: 13 residues. CDR3 coding DNA: TGTGCCAGCTCCCCGGCAGGTTATTCACCCCTCCACTTT. It encodes CASSPAGYSPLHF.

The rearrangement uses TRBV5-6 and TRBJ2-7, with no clear D. This CDR3 contains 13 residues. With 3 bases removed from V and 6 bases from J, the gap between germline ends came to 13 bases. Germline CDR1 SGHDT, CDR2 YYEEEE. CDR3 coding DNA: TGTGCCAGCAGCTCCCCTAGTGTGAGCGAGCAGTACTTC. It codes for CASSSPSVSEQYF.

The gene calls are TRBV3-1 and TRBJ2-7, with TRBD2 matching over 7 bases. The DNA end lines up better with TRBJ2-5; the J call may be wrong. The CDR3 spans 16 residues. The germline gives CDR1 LGHDT, CDR2 YNNKEL (reference sequence). The CDR3: CASSPGLGEGRETQYF. The CDR3 DNA follows: TGTGCCAGCAGCCCCGGTTTGGGGGAGGGCCGAGAGACCCAGTACTTC.

This rearrangement joins TRBV7-8 to TRBJ2-5; the D gene could be TRBD1 or TRBD2 (5 bases each). The end of the DNA fits TRBJ2-7 better, so the J call may be wrong. Germline V gene sequence: CDR1 SGHVS, CDR2 FQNEAQ. The CDR3 spans 16 residues. The CDR3 coding sequence is TGTGCCAGCAGCTGGCCGATCCCCGGGGCCCCCTACGAGCAGTACTTC. As protein: CASSWPIPGAPYEQYF.

This clonotype was recorded a few times. In DNA form, the CDR3 reads TGCAGCGTTGAGTCAGCTGGGGCCAACGTCCTGACTTTC. It translates to CSVESAGANVLTF. The rearrangement joins TRBV29-1 to TRBJ2-6, with unresolved D. Trimming removed 3 bases from V and 2 bases from J, with 5 bases in between. The CDR3 consists of 13 residues. CDR1 and CDR2 (germline): SQVTM, ANQGSEA.

V usage is TRBV6-5 and J usage is TRBJ1-2; TRBD1 might be the D (5 bases). The V gene's germline CDR1 is MNHEY and CDR2 SVGAGI. This CDR3 region has 16 residues. Trimming removed 2 bases at V and 2 bases at J, with 15 bases between. The CDR3 loop is CASSYLGGALNYGYTF. In DNA form, the CDR3 reads TGTGCCAGCAGTTACCTTGGTGGGGCCTTGAACTATGGCTACACCTTC.

V gene TRBV4-2 combines with J gene TRBJ2-7; 8 bases fit TRBD2. Germline CDR1 LGHNA, CDR2 YNFKEQ. This CDR3 is 16 amino acids long. J lost 4 bases, V lost 0 bases, and 8 bases had no gene match. The CDR3 region has the DNA TGTGCCAGCAGCCAAGACCAAGCGGGAGTAAGGTACGAGCAGTACTTC. It yields the protein CASSQDQAGVRYEQYF.

This rearrangement joins TRBV11-2 to TRBJ2-7, with a tentative D call TRBD1 (5 bases). With 6 bases removed from V and 7 bases from J, the gap between germline ends came to 25 bases. The germline V gene encodes CDR1 SGHAT and CDR2 FQNNGV. CDR3 size: 16 residues. The CDR3 coding sequence is TGTGCCAGCAGATCAGCCACAGGAACCAGTACGAGGGAGCAGTACTTC. It specifies CASRSATGTSTREQYF.

V usage is TRBV7-9 and J usage is TRBJ1-1; tentative D call: TRBD1 (5 bases). The V end was cut by 0 bases, the J end by 5 bases, with 13 bases between. The V gene's germline CDR1 is SEHNR and CDR2 FQNEAQ (reference sequence). This CDR3 is 15 amino acids long. The CDR3 reads CASSLAHQGRTEAFF. As DNA, the CDR3 is TGTGCCAGCAGCTTAGCGCATCAGGGAAGGACTGAAGCTTTCTTT.

The chain carries TRBV4-1 and TRBJ1-1; 8 bases fit TRBD1. This CDR3 is built from 14 residues. The germline CDR1 and CDR2 sequences are MGHRA and YSYEKL. The V segment lost 1 base and the J segment 8 bases; nucleotides outside the gene matches: 6. In DNA, the CDR3 is TGCGCCAGCAGCCAAGTGGCAGGGGGCCGCGAAGCTTTCTTT. This sequence encodes CASSQVAGGREAFF.

This chain links TRBV29-1 with TRBJ1-2; D is unclear. Germline V lookup: CDR1 SQVTM, CDR2 ANQGSEA. This CDR3 region has 13 residues. V was pared by 7 bases and J by 4 bases, with 16 bases between. The DNA for the CDR3 is TGCAGCGCCCCTTCCCGGGGTATCTATGGCTACACCTTC. It specifies CSAPSRGIYGYTF.